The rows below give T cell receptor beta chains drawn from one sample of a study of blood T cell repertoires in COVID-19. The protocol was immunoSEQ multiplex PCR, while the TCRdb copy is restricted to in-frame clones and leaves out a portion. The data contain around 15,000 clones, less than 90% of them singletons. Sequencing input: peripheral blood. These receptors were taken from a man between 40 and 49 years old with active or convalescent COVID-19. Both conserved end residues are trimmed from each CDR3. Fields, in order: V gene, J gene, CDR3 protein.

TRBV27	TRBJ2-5	ASGAGARAETQY
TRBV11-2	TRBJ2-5	ASSLSSGVQETQY
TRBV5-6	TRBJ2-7	ASSSPVNRKSSYEQY
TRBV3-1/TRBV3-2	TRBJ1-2	ASRGGGSYGYT
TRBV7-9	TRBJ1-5	ASSLAGGGNQPQH
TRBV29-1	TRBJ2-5	SVESLGHQETQY
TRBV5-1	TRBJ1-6	ASKEWGENSPLH
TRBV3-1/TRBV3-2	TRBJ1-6	ASSPSPFSNSPLH
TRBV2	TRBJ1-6	ASSGEMYNSPLH
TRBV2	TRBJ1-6	ASTRVLAVNSPLH
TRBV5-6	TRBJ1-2	ASSLALGEYGYT
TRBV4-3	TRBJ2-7	ASSRSGGPVGGSSYEQY
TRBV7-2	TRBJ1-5	ASSPDYGVSGQPQH
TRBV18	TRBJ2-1	ASSPGNEQF
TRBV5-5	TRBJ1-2	ASSRGQGGGYT
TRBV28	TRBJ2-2	ASSFLKAAGELF
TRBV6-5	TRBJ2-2	ASRILAANTGELF
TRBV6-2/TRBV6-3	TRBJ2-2	ASSWRGTGELF
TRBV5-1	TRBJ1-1	ASSLLGGHNTEAF
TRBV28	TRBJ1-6	ASSLGSSPLH
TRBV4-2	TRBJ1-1	ASSGPGAREAF
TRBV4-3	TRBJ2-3	ASSPFSGSTDTQY
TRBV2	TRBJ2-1	ASSLPGLGHNEQF
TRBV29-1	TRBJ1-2	SVEAPGGSYGYT
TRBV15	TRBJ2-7	ATSRGEGVYEQY
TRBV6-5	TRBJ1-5	ASRQGDQPQH
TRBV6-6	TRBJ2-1	ASSQKRGGVDEQF
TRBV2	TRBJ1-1	ASSDRGRMNTEAF
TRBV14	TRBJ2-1	ASSPRGGWDEQF
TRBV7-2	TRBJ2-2	ASSLRTQGQGTGELF
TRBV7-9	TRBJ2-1	ASSLDVTSGGTEQF
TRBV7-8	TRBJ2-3	ASSIGTSGSRDTQY
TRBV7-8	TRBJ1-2	ASSLTTVYGYT
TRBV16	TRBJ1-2	ASSQTGAGRSDGYT
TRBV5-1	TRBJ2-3	ASSQAGKTTDTQY